A selection of T cell receptor beta chains follows, all from one sample in a study of T cells in Graves' hyperthyroidism and ophthalmopathy. MiXCR, run by TCRdb on the multiplex PCR reads, gives a single entry per CDR3 protein. The sample has some 800,000 distinct CDR3 sequences; over 35% are singletons. The sample consisted of blood. The receptors derive from a man younger than 35 with Graves' hyperthyroidism. Both conserved end residues are part of each CDR3. The D gene is left open where the match is weak. Clone size, where shown, is once, few, many, or a class for clones that have expanded.

abundance: many; v_gene: TRBV15; j_gene: TRBJ1-1; d_gene: .; CDR3aa: CATSRTGNTEAFF; CDR3nt: TGTGCCACCAGTAGGACCGGGAACACTGAAGCTTTCTTT
abundance: many; v_gene: TRBV15; j_gene: TRBJ1-3; d_gene: .; CDR3aa: CATSPRQGPSSGNTIYF; CDR3nt: TGTGCCACCAGCCCGCGACAAGGTCCAAGCTCTGGAAACACCATATATTTT
abundance: many; v_gene: TRBV29-1; j_gene: TRBJ1-5; d_gene: TRBD1; CDR3aa: CSVGTGTSNQPQHF; CDR3nt: TGCAGCGTCGGGACAGGGACGAGCAATCAGCCCCAGCATTTT
abundance: many; v_gene: TRBV2; j_gene: TRBJ1-1; d_gene: .; CDR3aa: CASSVDSFEAFF; CDR3nt: TGTGCCAGCAGTGTGGACAGCTTTGAAGCTTTCTTT
abundance: many; v_gene: TRBV7-3; j_gene: TRBJ1-1; d_gene: .; CDR3aa: CASSPTGNTEAFF; CDR3nt: TGTGCCAGCAGCCCGACAGGGAACACTGAAGCTTTCTTT
abundance: .; v_gene: TRBV5-6; j_gene: TRBJ1-2; d_gene: .; CDR3aa: CASSQDSWGSSF; CDR3nt: TGTGCCAGCAGCCAAGATAGCTGGGGCTCTAGCTTC
abundance: many; v_gene: TRBV10-2; j_gene: TRBJ1-1; d_gene: .; CDR3aa: CASRSAVRKTEAFF; CDR3nt: TGCGCCAGCAGATCCGCTGTCCGCAAGACTGAAGCTTTCTTT
abundance: few; v_gene: TRBV7-6; j_gene: TRBJ2-7; d_gene: .; CDR3aa: CASSLEATAYEQYF; CDR3nt: TGTGCCAGCAGCTTGGAGGCGACAGCCTACGAGCAGTACTTC
abundance: .; v_gene: TRBV9; j_gene: TRBJ1-5; d_gene: .; CDR3aa: CASSVEGKVQPQHF; CDR3nt: TGTGCCAGCAGCGTAGAGGGGAAGGTCCAGCCCCAGCATTTT
abundance: many; v_gene: TRBV7-9; j_gene: TRBJ1-5; d_gene: .; CDR3aa: CASARGNNQPQHF; CDR3nt: TGTGCCAGCGCCAGGGGTAATAATCAGCCCCAGCATTTT
abundance: .; v_gene: TRBV6-1; j_gene: TRBJ2-5; d_gene: .; CDR3aa: CASSPERAETQYF; CDR3nt: TGTGCCAGCAGCCCGGAGAGGGCGGAGACCCAGTACTTC
abundance: .; v_gene: TRBV6-5; j_gene: TRBJ1-2; d_gene: .; CDR3aa: CASSSPGGSYGYTF; CDR3nt: TGTGCCAGCAGTTCCCCTGGGGGATCCTATGGCTACACCTTC
abundance: many; v_gene: TRBV10-3; j_gene: TRBJ1-1; d_gene: .; CDR3aa: CAIRLLADHKEAFF; CDR3nt: TGTGCCATCCGACTGTTGGCGGATCATAAGGAAGCTTTCTTT
abundance: once; v_gene: TRBV7-2; j_gene: TRBJ2-7; d_gene: TRBD2; CDR3aa: CASSPRGGDGPYEQYF; CDR3nt: TGTGCCAGCAGCCCGCGGGGGGGGGACGGACCCTACGAGCAGTACTTC
abundance: .; v_gene: TRBV12-3/TRBV12-4; j_gene: TRBJ2-7; d_gene: .; CDR3aa: CASSDTGSPDSYEQYF; CDR3nt: TGTGCCAGCAGTGATACCGGGTCCCCAGACTCCTACGAGCAGTACTTC
abundance: few; v_gene: TRBV20-1; j_gene: TRBJ1-1; d_gene: .; CDR3aa: CSATPTGHWGEAFF; CDR3nt: TGCAGTGCCACTCCTACAGGGCATTGGGGTGAAGCTTTCTTT
abundance: .; v_gene: TRBV7-2; j_gene: TRBJ2-2; d_gene: .; CDR3aa: CASSLQGYITGELFF; CDR3nt: TGTGCCAGCAGCTTACAGGGATATATCACCGGGGAGCTGTTTTTT
abundance: .; v_gene: TRBV15; j_gene: TRBJ1-1; d_gene: .; CDR3aa: CATSSQTQGNTEAFF; CDR3nt: TGTGCCACCAGCAGCCAAACACAGGGTAACACTGAAGCTTTCTTT
abundance: many; v_gene: TRBV2; j_gene: TRBJ1-4; d_gene: .; CDR3aa: CASRDWTVGGYEKLFF; CDR3nt: TGTGCCAGCAGGGATTGGACAGTCGGGGGTTACGAAAAACTGTTTTTT
abundance: many; v_gene: TRBV25-1; j_gene: TRBJ1-2; d_gene: .; CDR3aa: CATRQGNYGYTF; CDR3nt: TGTGCCACCAGGCAGGGGAACTATGGCTACACCTTC
abundance: once; v_gene: TRBV24-1; j_gene: TRBJ2-5; d_gene: TRBD2; CDR3aa: CATDTAGDMETQYF; CDR3nt: TGTGCTACCGATACGGCGGGAGATATGGAGACCCAGTACTTC
abundance: .; v_gene: TRBV4-3; j_gene: TRBJ1-4; d_gene: .; CDR3aa: CASSQGPGEKLFF; CDR3nt: TGCGCCAGCAGCCAAGGGCCCGGTGAAAAACTGTTTTTT
abundance: many; v_gene: TRBV29-1; j_gene: TRBJ2-7; d_gene: .; CDR3aa: CSVGRDTYEQYF; CDR3nt: TGCAGCGTTGGCAGGGATACCTACGAGCAGTACTTC
abundance: .; v_gene: TRBV6-6; j_gene: TRBJ1-4; d_gene: .; CDR3aa: CASSYSGSDDSGKLFF; CDR3nt: TGTGCCAGCAGTTACTCCGGGTCCGACGATTCTGGAAAACTGTTTTTT
abundance: .; v_gene: TRBV19; j_gene: TRBJ1-2; d_gene: .; CDR3aa: CASNGPLGTFYGYTF; CDR3nt: TGTGCCAGTAACGGCCCACTCGGGACATTCTATGGCTACACCTTC
abundance: many; v_gene: TRBV6-6; j_gene: TRBJ1-1; d_gene: .; CDR3aa: CASSYTVTEAFF; CDR3nt: TGTGCCAGCAGTTACACGGTCACTGAAGCTTTCTTT
abundance: .; v_gene: TRBV11-3; j_gene: TRBJ1-1; d_gene: .; CDR3aa: CASSQRVDTEAFF; CDR3nt: TGTGCCAGCAGCCAGAGAGTGGACACTGAAGCTTTCTTT
abundance: .; v_gene: TRBV6-1; j_gene: TRBJ2-7; d_gene: .; CDR3aa: CASSEEGGPSYEQYF; CDR3nt: TGTGCCAGCAGCGAAGAGGGGGGGCCATCCTACGAGCAGTACTTC
abundance: .; v_gene: TRBV4-1; j_gene: TRBJ1-2; d_gene: .; CDR3aa: CASSQVPDGGGYTF; CDR3nt: TGCGCCAGCAGCCAAGTACCGGATGGCGGAGGCTACACCTTC
abundance: many; v_gene: TRBV29-1; j_gene: TRBJ1-2; d_gene: TRBD1; CDR3aa: CSARDSARGYTF; CDR3nt: TGCAGCGCCCGGGACAGTGCAAGGGGCTACACCTTC
abundance: .; v_gene: TRBV19; j_gene: TRBJ2-6; d_gene: TRBD1; CDR3aa: CASSIRDRATSSGANVLTF; CDR3nt: TGTGCCAGTAGTATCCGGGACAGGGCCACATCCTCTGGGGCCAACGTCCTGACTTTC
abundance: few; v_gene: TRBV20-1; j_gene: TRBJ2-7; d_gene: .; CDR3aa: CSAAGYSSYEQYF; CDR3nt: TGCAGTGCTGCAGGGTATAGCTCCTACGAGCAGTACTTC
abundance: many; v_gene: TRBV7-8; j_gene: TRBJ1-5; d_gene: .; CDR3aa: CASSLTADIRNQPQHF; CDR3nt: TGTGCCAGCAGCTTGACGGCGGATATAAGGAATCAGCCCCAGCATTTT
abundance: .; v_gene: TRBV25-1; j_gene: TRBJ2-2; d_gene: TRBD2; CDR3aa: CASILGLASGELFF; CDR3nt: TGTGCCAGCATACTAGGACTAGCCTCCGGGGAGCTGTTTTTT
abundance: .; v_gene: TRBV12-3/TRBV12-4; j_gene: TRBJ1-6; d_gene: TRBD1; CDR3aa: CAGSLGTGGSPLHF; CDR3nt: TGTGCCGGCAGTCTCGGGACAGGGGGTTCACCCCTCCACTTT
abundance: .; v_gene: TRBV20-1; j_gene: TRBJ1-2; d_gene: .; CDR3aa: CSARDQYGYTF; CDR3nt: TGCAGCGCTAGAGATCAATATGGCTACACCTTC
abundance: many; v_gene: TRBV15; j_gene: TRBJ2-7; d_gene: .; CDR3aa: CATSREGASSYEQYF; CDR3nt: TGTGCCACCAGCAGAGAGGGGGCATCGTCCTACGAGCAGTACTTC
abundance: .; v_gene: TRBV12-5; j_gene: TRBJ1-1; d_gene: TRBD1; CDR3aa: CASGWGRGLEAFF; CDR3nt: TGTGCTAGTGGTTGGGGCAGGGGGCTTGAAGCTTTCTTT
abundance: .; v_gene: TRBV5-1; j_gene: TRBJ1-2; d_gene: .; CDR3aa: CASSHSLVQGTGYTF; CDR3nt: TGCGCCAGCAGCCACTCCTTGGTACAGGGAACCGGCTACACCTTC
abundance: .; v_gene: TRBV9; j_gene: TRBJ1-4; d_gene: .; CDR3aa: CASSLRDGEGEKLFF; CDR3nt: TGTGCCAGCAGCTTACGGGATGGAGAAGGTGAAAAACTGTTTTTT
abundance: many; v_gene: TRBV5-8; j_gene: TRBJ1-2; d_gene: TRBD1; CDR3aa: CASSLGQGADYGYTF; CDR3nt: TGTGCCAGCAGCTTGGGACAGGGGGCGGACTATGGCTACACCTTC
abundance: .; v_gene: TRBV24-1; j_gene: TRBJ2-5; d_gene: TRBD2; CDR3aa: CATSDPRGAGGTQYF; CDR3nt: TGTGCCACCAGTGACCCCCGAGGAGCGGGAGGGACCCAGTACTTC
abundance: few; v_gene: TRBV5-4; j_gene: TRBJ1-1; d_gene: .; CDR3aa: CASSFELSGTEAFF; CDR3nt: TGTGCCAGCAGTTTCGAACTGTCAGGGACTGAAGCTTTCTTT
abundance: few; v_gene: TRBV7-8; j_gene: TRBJ2-7; d_gene: TRBD1; CDR3aa: CASSLASGTGNYEQYF; CDR3nt: TGTGCCAGCAGCTTAGCATCCGGGACAGGTAACTACGAGCAGTACTTC
abundance: .; v_gene: TRBV12-3/TRBV12-4; j_gene: TRBJ2-7; d_gene: .; CDR3aa: CASSPEPSSSYEQYF; CDR3nt: TGTGCCAGCAGCCCTGAACCCAGCAGCTCCTACGAGCAGTACTTC
abundance: few; v_gene: TRBV6-5; j_gene: TRBJ1-2; d_gene: .; CDR3aa: CASSYWQEGGYTF; CDR3nt: TGTGCCAGCAGTTACTGGCAGGAGGGCGGCTACACCTTC
abundance: few; v_gene: TRBV2; j_gene: TRBJ2-6; d_gene: .; CDR3aa: CASRGGFAGANVLTF; CDR3nt: TGTGCCAGCAGAGGCGGGTTCGCTGGGGCCAACGTCCTGACTTTC
abundance: few; v_gene: TRBV4-1; j_gene: TRBJ1-2; d_gene: .; CDR3aa: CASSQDALGVDYGYTF; CDR3nt: TGCGCCAGCAGCCAAGATGCTCTCGGGGTAGACTATGGCTACACCTTC
abundance: .; v_gene: TRBV29-1; j_gene: TRBJ2-7; d_gene: .; CDR3aa: CSVGPRASSYEQYF; CDR3nt: TGCAGCGTTGGACCCCGGGCCAGCTCCTACGAGCAGTACTTC
abundance: many; v_gene: TRBV29-1; j_gene: TRBJ1-1; d_gene: .; CDR3aa: CSVDDSYTEAFF; CDR3nt: TGCAGCGTTGATGACAGTTACACTGAAGCTTTCTTT
abundance: .; v_gene: TRBV24-1; j_gene: TRBJ2-3; d_gene: .; CDR3aa: CATRGFSTDTQYF; CDR3nt: TGTGCCACCCGTGGTTTTAGCACAGATACGCAGTATTTT
abundance: many; v_gene: TRBV6-6; j_gene: TRBJ1-5; d_gene: TRBD1; CDR3aa: CASSSQGHDNQPQHF; CDR3nt: TGTGCCAGCAGTTCACAGGGGCACGACAATCAGCCCCAGCATTTT
abundance: .; v_gene: TRBV20-1; j_gene: TRBJ2-7; d_gene: TRBD1; CDR3aa: CSAPDRKNEQYF; CDR3nt: TGCAGTGCGCCGGACAGGAAGAACGAGCAGTACTTC
abundance: .; v_gene: TRBV7-6; j_gene: TRBJ2-7; d_gene: .; CDR3aa: CASSLGVALSYEQYF; CDR3nt: TGTGCCAGCAGCTTAGGAGTGGCTCTATCCTACGAGCAGTACTTC
abundance: .; v_gene: TRBV13; j_gene: TRBJ2-7; d_gene: .; CDR3aa: CATSGREQLDGQYF; CDR3nt: TGTGCCACTTCGGGACGGGAGCAACTTGACGGGCAGTACTTC